The source of this TCR beta chain is a study of T cells after yellow fever vaccination (dated by TCRdb to about 2019). At the level of the whole study: The SMART-Seq v4 Ultra Low Input RNA kit was used to prepare libraries from fractions with low cell numbers. To track T-cell clones before and after primary and booster YFV17D yellow fever vaccination, bulk TCR alpha and beta repertoires were sequenced longitudinally. Two healthy male donors, one aged 18 to 29 and one aged 30 to 40 years, were included in the cohort. Bulk PBMC replicates and cell subsets were isolated from blood drawn at multiple timepoints before and after both primary and secondary immunization.

For this clonotype: Its antigen is not yet known. Nothing much larger sits one base from this clone, and base qualities are not available.

TCR cDNA was synthesized by 5'RACE template switching, which introduced a universal primer site and unique molecular identifiers. Priming of cDNA synthesis was performed from both the TCR alpha and TCR beta constant segments. Library amplification involved two PCR steps, and the second step added sample barcodes and sequencing adapters. Sequencing of libraries was performed on Illumina HiSeq 2500 (2x100 bp) or NovaSeq (2x150 bp). From the authors' description of their analysis: MIGEC was used to demultiplex reads and collapse the reads into UMI consensus sequences, and MiXCR was used for V(D)J alignment. Vaccine-responding clonotypes were defined with edgeR using replicate PBMC samples, requiring FDR below 0.01 and a log2 fold change above 5 up to day 15. Bulk clonotypes were assigned CD4 or CD8 identity according to which sequenced CD4 or CD8 repertoire held them at higher abundance. Using fastp trimming at Q25 and MiXCR clonotype assembly, TCRdb reanalyzed the public sequencing data and kept in-frame beta chains. Rows are unified per CDR3 protein, each entry keeping the most common DNA and genes. The V and J calls and clone size come from TCRdb's table, not from the authors' own analysis. The sample table shows roughly 500,000 distinct CDR3 sequences, and about 19% are seen once. The ten largest make up 14% of the sample.

Paper-wide results and their limitations: Because abundant contaminating clonotypes from the bulk population could be contained in FACS-sorted repertoires, computational filtering was required. Because only two donors were included in the study, the extent to which the findings can be generalized is limited. A small share of clonotypes was detected in both CD4 and CD8 compartments, with the overlap likely arising from convergent recombination. After the booster, most of the clones that had expanded following primary vaccination were detected again (roughly 97% of CD4 and more than 85% of CD8), which suggests that memory was broadly maintained. Compared with the primary T-cell response, the secondary T-cell response was faster but weaker, reaching its peak on day 5 rather than on day 15.

The CDR3 goes from the cysteine to the phenylalanine over 12 residues. The retained sequence is limited to the CDR3, 36 bases, with the frame set at the first base. CDR1 and CDR2 were assigned from the germline V gene as SQVTM and ANQGSEA. V is cut back by 3 bases and J by 5 bases, with 2 bases in the junction unmatched. The treatment or condition label for this specimen denotes: live attenuated yellow fever vaccine strain. At every blood-draw timepoint, two biological replicates of bulk PBMCs were collected. PBMCs were isolated from peripheral blood using a standard Ficoll-Paque protocol. TriZol was used to extract RNA from bulk PBMCs, CD4 and CD8 fractions, and dextramer-positive and dextramer-negative fractions.

The chain links TRBV29-1 with TRBJ2-5, with TRBD1 identical over 8 junction bases. The source was PBMCs, collected 15 days after the yellow fever booster vaccination. This receptor was obtained from a man aged 25-45 years who received the YFV17D yellow fever vaccine. In nucleotides, the sequence is TGCAGCGTTGAGACAGGGGCGGAGACCCAGTACTTC. Translated, it gives CSVETGAETQYF.